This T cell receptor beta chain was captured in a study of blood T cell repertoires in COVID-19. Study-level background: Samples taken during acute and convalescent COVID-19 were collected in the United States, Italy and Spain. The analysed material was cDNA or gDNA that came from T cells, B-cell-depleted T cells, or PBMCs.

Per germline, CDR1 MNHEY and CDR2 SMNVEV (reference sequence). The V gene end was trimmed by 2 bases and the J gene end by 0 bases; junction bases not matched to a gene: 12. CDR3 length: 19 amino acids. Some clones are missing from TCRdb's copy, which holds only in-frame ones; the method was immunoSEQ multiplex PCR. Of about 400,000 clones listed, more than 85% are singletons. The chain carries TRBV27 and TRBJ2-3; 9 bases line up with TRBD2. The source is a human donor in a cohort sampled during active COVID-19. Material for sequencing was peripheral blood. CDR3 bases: TGTGCCAGCAGTTTAAAAGGGCTAGCGGGAATGGGGAGCACAGATACGCAGTATTTT. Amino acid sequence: CASSLKGLAGMGSTDTQYF.